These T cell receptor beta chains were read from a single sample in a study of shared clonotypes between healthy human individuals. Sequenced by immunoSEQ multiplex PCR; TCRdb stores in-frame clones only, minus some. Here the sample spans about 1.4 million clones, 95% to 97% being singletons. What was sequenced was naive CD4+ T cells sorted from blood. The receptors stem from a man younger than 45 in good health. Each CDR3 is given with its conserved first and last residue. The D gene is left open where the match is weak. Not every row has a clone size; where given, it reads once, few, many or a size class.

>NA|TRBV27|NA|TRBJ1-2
CASSLIPSTYGYTF
TGTGCCAGCAGTTTAATTCCATCGACCTATGGCTACACCTTC
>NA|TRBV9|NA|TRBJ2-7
CASSVRDSSYEQYF
TGTGCCAGCAGCGTCCGGGACTCCTCCTACGAGCAGTACTTC
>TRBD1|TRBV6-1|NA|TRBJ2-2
CVRDRGKSTGELFF
TGTGTAAGAGACAGGGGTAAAAGCACCGGGGAGCTGTTTTTT
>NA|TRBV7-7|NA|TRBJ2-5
CASSLAPTAQETQYF
TGTGCTAGCAGCTTAGCCCCGACAGCGCAAGAGACCCAGTACTTC
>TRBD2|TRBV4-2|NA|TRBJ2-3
CASSQGTSKTDTQYF
TGTGCCAGCAGCCAGGGGACTAGCAAAACAGATACGCAGTATTTT
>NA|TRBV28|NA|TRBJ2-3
CASNGPDGTQYF
TGTGCCAGCAACGGGCCCGACGGTACGCAGTATTTT
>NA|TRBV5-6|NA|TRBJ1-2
CASSLRSTVGGQNYGYTF
TGTGCCAGCAGCTTGAGGTCCACAGTAGGTGGACAGAACTATGGCTACACCTTC
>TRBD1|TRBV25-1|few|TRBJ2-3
CASSGTGTDTQYF
TGTGCCAGCTCAGGGACAGGCACAGATACGCAGTATTTT
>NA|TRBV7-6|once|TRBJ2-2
CASSLSVTGELFF
TGTGCCAGCAGCTTGTCGGTTACCGGGGAGCTGTTTTTT
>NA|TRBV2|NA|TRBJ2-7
CASLRERTSYEQYF
TGTGCCAGCCTACGGGAGAGGACCTCCTACGAGCAGTACTTC
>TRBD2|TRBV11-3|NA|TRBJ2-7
CASSLDSGSFEQYF
TGTGCCAGCAGCTTAGATAGCGGGAGCTTCGAGCAGTACTTC
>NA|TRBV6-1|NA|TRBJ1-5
CASSDRQLSNQPQHF
TGTGCCAGCAGTGACCGACAGCTGAGCAATCAGCCCCAGCATTTT
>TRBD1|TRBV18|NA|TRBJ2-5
CASSQLSGTVKETQYF
TGTGCCAGCTCACAACTGTCGGGGACAGTCAAAGAGACCCAGTACTTC
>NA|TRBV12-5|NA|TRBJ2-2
CASGKWGSGYTGELFF
TGTGCTAGTGGAAAATGGGGGAGCGGTTACACCGGGGAGCTGTTTTTT
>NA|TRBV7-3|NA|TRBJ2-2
CASSSGLSSGELFF
TGTGCCAGCAGCTCGGGACTCTCGTCCGGGGAGCTGTTTTTT
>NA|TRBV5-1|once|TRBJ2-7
CASIAVPGSYEQYF
TGCGCCAGCATAGCGGTCCCAGGCTCCTACGAGCAGTACTTC
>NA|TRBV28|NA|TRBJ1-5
CASSFAGTGNQPQHF
TGTGCCAGCAGTTTCGCCGGGACGGGCAATCAGCCCCAGCATTTT
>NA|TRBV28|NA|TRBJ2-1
CASSLRTPGEQFF
TGTGCCAGCAGTTTAAGGACCCCCGGGGAGCAGTTCTTC
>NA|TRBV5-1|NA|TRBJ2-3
CASSFPSTRTDTQYF
TGCGCCAGCAGCTTCCCTAGCACCCGCACAGATACGCAGTATTTT
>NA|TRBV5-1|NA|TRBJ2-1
CASSGSSYNEQFF
TGCGCCAGCAGTGGGAGCTCCTACAATGAGCAGTTCTTC
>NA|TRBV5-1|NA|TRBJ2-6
CASSWREVGRDVVSGANVLTF
TGCGCCAGCAGCTGGAGGGAAGTGGGCCGGGACGTAGTATCTGGGGCCAACGTCCTGACTTTC
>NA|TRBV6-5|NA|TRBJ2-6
CASSYVRFGANVLTF
TGTGCCAGCAGTTATGTCCGCTTTGGGGCCAACGTCCTGACTTTC
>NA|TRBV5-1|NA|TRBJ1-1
CASSLGPGLLNTEAFF
TGCGCCAGCAGCTTGGGACCGGGTCTTCTAAACACTGAAGCTTTCTTT
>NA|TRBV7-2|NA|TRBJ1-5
CASSFKSGQAQHF
TGTGCCAGCAGCTTTAAAAGTGGGCAGGCCCAGCATTTT
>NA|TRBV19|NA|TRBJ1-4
CASRGGDEKLFF
TGTGCCAGCAGGGGAGGCGATGAAAAACTGTTTTTT
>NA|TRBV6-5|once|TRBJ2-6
CASLQYGSGANVLTF
TGTGCCAGCCTTCAGTACGGGAGTGGGGCCAACGTCCTGACTTTC
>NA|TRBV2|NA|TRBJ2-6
CASSYTVSGANVLTF
TGTGCCAGCAGTTACACCGTCTCTGGGGCCAACGTCCTGACTTTC
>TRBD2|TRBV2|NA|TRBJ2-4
CASSGGTSGYKNIQYF
TGTGCCAGCAGTGGCGGGACTAGCGGTTACAAAAACATTCAGTACTTC
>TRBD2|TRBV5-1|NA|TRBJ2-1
CASSSYSSGSAWNEQFF
TGCGCCAGCAGCTCCTACTCTAGCGGGAGCGCCTGGAATGAGCAGTTCTTC
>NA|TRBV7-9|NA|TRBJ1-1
CASSLARQTEAFF
TGTGCCAGCAGCTTAGCCCGGCAAACTGAAGCTTTCTTT
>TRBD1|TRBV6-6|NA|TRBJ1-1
CASSPAGGENTEAFF
TGTGCCAGCAGCCCGGCAGGGGGCGAGAACACTGAAGCTTTCTTT
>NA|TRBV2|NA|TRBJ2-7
CASSPRTDSYEQYF
TGTGCCAGCAGCCCCAGGACAGACTCCTACGAGCAGTACTTC
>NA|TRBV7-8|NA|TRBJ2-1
CASSQGRGISVSRQFF
TGTGCCAGCAGCCAAGGGCGGGGAATATCCGTTTCGCGGCAGTTCTTC
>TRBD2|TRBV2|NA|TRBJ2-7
CASSERAGGPVGQYF
TGTGCCAGCAGTGAAAGGGCGGGAGGGCCTGTCGGGCAGTACTTC
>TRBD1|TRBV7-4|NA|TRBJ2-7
CASSCRDRVPYEQYF
TGTGCCAGCAGCTGCCGGGACAGGGTTCCCTACGAGCAGTACTTC
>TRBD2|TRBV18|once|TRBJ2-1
CASSQLAGGNNEQFF
TGTGCCAGCTCACAATTAGCGGGGGGGAACAATGAGCAGTTCTTC
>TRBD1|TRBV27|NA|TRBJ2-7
CASSTNRGYEQYF
TGTGCCAGCAGTACAAACAGGGGTTACGAGCAGTACTTC
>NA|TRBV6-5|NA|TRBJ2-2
CASSRTGEAGELFF
TGTGCCAGCAGTCGAACAGGGGAGGCCGGGGAGCTGTTTTTT
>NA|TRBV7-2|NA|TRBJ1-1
CASSLQNRVGTEAFF
TGTGCCAGCAGCTTACAGAACAGGGTCGGAACTGAAGCTTTCTTT
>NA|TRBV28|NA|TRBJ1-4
CASGRVYEKLFF
TGTGCCAGCGGGAGGGTTTATGAAAAACTGTTTTTT
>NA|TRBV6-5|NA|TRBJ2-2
CASSYIRVYSAGELFF
TGTGCCAGCAGTTACATCCGGGTTTATTCGGCCGGGGAGCTGTTTTTT
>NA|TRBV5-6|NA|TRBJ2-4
CASSFLAKNIQYF
TGTGCCAGCAGCTTCCTAGCCAAAAACATTCAGTACTTC
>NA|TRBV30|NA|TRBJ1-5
CAWSVASALNQPQHF
TGTGCCTGGAGTGTAGCCTCCGCGTTAAATCAGCCCCAGCATTTT
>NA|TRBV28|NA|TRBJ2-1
CASSLFPSGRGEQFF
TGTGCCAGCAGTTTATTCCCCTCCGGGAGAGGTGAGCAGTTCTTC
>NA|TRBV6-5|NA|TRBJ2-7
CASSPTFRREQYF
TGTGCCAGCAGCCCAACCTTTCGGCGCGAGCAGTACTTC
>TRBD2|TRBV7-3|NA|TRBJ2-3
CASSQTSGRAVDTQYF
TGTGCCAGCAGCCAGACTAGCGGGAGGGCCGTAGATACGCAGTATTTT
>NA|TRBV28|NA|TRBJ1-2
CASKGGLDGYTF
TGTGCCAGCAAGGGAGGGTTAGATGGCTACACCTTC
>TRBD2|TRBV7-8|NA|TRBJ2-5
CASSLRGVVETQYF
TGTGCCAGCAGCTTACGGGGGGTGGTCGAGACCCAGTACTTC
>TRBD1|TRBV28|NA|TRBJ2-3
CASIPGTGSTDTQYF
TGTGCCAGCATTCCCGGGACAGGCTCCACAGATACGCAGTATTTT
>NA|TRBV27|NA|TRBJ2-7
CASRDRLSGRPYEQYF
TGTGCCAGCAGAGATCGTCTATCCGGGAGACCCTACGAGCAGTACTTC
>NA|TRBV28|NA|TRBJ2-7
CASSFPGLPEQYF
TGTGCCAGCAGTTTTCCGGGGCTACCGGAGCAGTACTTC
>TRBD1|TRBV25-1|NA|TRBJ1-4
CASSDPGQGRNEKLFF
TGTGCCAGCAGTGATCCCGGACAGGGACGGAATGAAAAACTGTTTTTT